In its sample, the clone carrying this T cell receptor (beta chain) was seen a few times. The antigen is unknown. The data stem from a study of beta chain features in type 1 diabetes. Overall study findings and caveats: Naive, central memory and Treg TCRB repertoires appeared more alike in patients than in healthy donors. An over-representation of cells with high TCR expression could result from cDNA sequencing. Patients with Type 1 diabetes showed moderately but significantly shorter TCRB CDR3s in all four CD4+ subsets. There were fewer insertions and more deletions at the VDJ junctions of type 1 diabetes patients.

Germline V lookup: CDR1 KGHSH, CDR2 LQKENI. The CDR3 spans 15 residues. V was shortened by 0 bases and J by 3 bases, with 11 bases between the two germline ends. Of the isolated RNA, all was reverse transcribed, and so the sequenced material was expressed TCRB transcripts. Naive, central memory and regulatory T cell samples produced a mean of about 4 million reads. The assay was immunoSEQ multiplex PCR, and TCRdb's table has in-frame clones only and misses some. Of some 200,000 clones listed, about a sixth were seen once; the top ten hold roughly 0.08%. The specimen was naive CD4+ T cells from blood. This TCR came from a man younger than 40 with type 1 diabetes. The chain joins TRBV18 to TRBJ1-1; the D gene is possibly TRBD1 (5 bases). The CDR3 sequence: CASSPPGEGDTEAFF. CDR3 sequence (DNA): TGTGCCAGCTCACCACCGGGAGAAGGGGACACTGAAGCTTTCTTT.